Listed below are T cell receptor beta chains from one sample, sequenced in a study of shared clonotypes between healthy human individuals. Sequencing was performed with immunoSEQ multiplex PCR; in TCRdb, only in-frame clones are kept and a portion is missing. The repertoire includes over 950,000 clones, approximately 77% of them detected once, and approximately 0.9% sits in the top ten. Material for sequencing was memory CD4+ T cells from PBMCs. The receptors stem from a young man in good health. Some clones in this sample may be carry-over from other donors' samples. Both conserved end residues are part of each CDR3. D genes are given only for firm matches. Some rows mark clone size as missing; the rest say once, few, many or name a class of expanded clone.

cdr3_nt cdr3_aa clone_size j_call v_call d_call
TGCGCCAGCAGTCAAGGACAGAGGGAAGCTTTCTTT CASSQGQREAFF . TRBJ1-1 TRBV23-1 .
TGTGCCTGGAGTGGCCGAGGTAGCAACTATGGCTACACCTTC CAWSGRGSNYGYTF . TRBJ1-2 TRBV30 .
TGCAGCGTGGACAGGGAAGATACGCAGTATTTT CSVDREDTQYF . TRBJ2-3 TRBV29-1 TRBD1
TGTGCCAGCAGTTCCGGGGGCACCGGGGAGCTGTTTTTT CASSSGGTGELFF . TRBJ2-2 TRBV28 .
TGTGCCAGCAGCTTACGGGTAGCGGGAGGGCCGGGGACAGATACGCAGTATTTT CASSLRVAGGPGTDTQYF . TRBJ2-3 TRBV7-2 TRBD2
TGTGCCAGCAGGCGGACAGGGGCCAGCTCCTACGAGCAGTACTTC CASRRTGASSYEQYF . TRBJ2-7 TRBV28 TRBD1
TGTGCCAGCAGCCCGTCTATTGGGGCGGGCGGCGAGCAGTACTTC CASSPSIGAGGEQYF few TRBJ2-7 TRBV7-7 .
TGCAGCGTTGACGCTGGAGGAAGCTACAATGAGCAGTTCTTC CSVDAGGSYNEQFF . TRBJ2-1 TRBV29-1 .
TGCGCCAGCAGCTTTGTGCCCGGGGTGGAGGAAAAACTGTTTTTT CASSFVPGVEEKLFF . TRBJ1-4 TRBV5-1 .
TGTGCCAGCAGTGAATATCGAGAAAGGCTGTTTTTT CASSEYRERLFF . TRBJ1-4 TRBV2 .
TGTGCCAGAAGCTTGGACAGCCCTAACTATGGCTACACCTTC CARSLDSPNYGYTF . TRBJ1-2 TRBV5-3 .
TGTGCCAGCAGTATGTTATGGGGTACTGGAAACACCATATATTTT CASSMLWGTGNTIYF . TRBJ1-3 TRBV6-5 .
TGTGCCAGCAGTTCCGGCACAGATACGCAGTATTTT CASSSGTDTQYF many TRBJ2-3 TRBV28 .
TGCGCCAGCAGCGAGGTCCCGCCGTTAGTGCGGGCTTCCTACGAGCAGTACTTC CASSEVPPLVRASYEQYF . TRBJ2-7 TRBV5-1 .